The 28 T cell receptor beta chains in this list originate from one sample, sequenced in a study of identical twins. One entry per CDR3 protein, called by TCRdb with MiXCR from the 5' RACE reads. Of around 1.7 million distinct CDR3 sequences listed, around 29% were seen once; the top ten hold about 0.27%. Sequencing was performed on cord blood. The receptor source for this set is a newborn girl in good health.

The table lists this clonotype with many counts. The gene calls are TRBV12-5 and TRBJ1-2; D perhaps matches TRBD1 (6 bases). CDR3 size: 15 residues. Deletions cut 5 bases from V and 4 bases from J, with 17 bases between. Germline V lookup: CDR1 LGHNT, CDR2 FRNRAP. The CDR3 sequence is CASGPSSDSLYGYTF. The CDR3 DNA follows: TGTGCTAGTGGTCCTTCCTCGGACAGCCTCTATGGCTACACCTTC.

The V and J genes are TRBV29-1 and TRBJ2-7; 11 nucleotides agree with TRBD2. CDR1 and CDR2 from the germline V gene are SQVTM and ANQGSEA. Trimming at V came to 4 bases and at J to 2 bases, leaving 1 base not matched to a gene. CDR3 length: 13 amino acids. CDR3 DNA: TGCAGCGTTGTAGCGGGAGGGCCCTACGAGCAGTACTTC. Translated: CSVVAGGPYEQYF.

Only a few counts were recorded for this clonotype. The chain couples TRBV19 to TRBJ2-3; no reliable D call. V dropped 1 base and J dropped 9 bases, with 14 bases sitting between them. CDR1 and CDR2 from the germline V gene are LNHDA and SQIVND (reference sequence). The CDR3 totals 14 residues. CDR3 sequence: CASSIVWASLTQYF. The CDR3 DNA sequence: TGTGCCAGTAGTATAGTTTGGGCCAGTTTGACGCAGTATTTT. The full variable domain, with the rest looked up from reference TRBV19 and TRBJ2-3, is DGGITQSPKYLFRKEGQNVTLSCEQNLNHDAMYWYRQDPGQGLRLIYYSQIVNDFQKGDIAEGYSVSREKKESFPLTVTSAQKNPTAFYLCASSIVWASLTQYFGPGTRLTVL.

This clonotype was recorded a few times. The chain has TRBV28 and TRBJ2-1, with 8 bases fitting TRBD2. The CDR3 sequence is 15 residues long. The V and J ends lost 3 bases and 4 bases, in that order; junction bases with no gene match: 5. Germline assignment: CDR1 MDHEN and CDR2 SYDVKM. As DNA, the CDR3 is TGTGCCAGCAGTTTCGGGGGGGGACGATACAATGAGCAGTTCTTC. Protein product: CASSFGGGRYNEQFF.

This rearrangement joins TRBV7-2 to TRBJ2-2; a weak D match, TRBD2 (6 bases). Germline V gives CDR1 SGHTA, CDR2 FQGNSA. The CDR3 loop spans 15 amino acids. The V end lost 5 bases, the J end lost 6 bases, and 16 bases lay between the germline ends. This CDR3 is CASSPTRLDSGELFF. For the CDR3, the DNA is TGTGCCAGCAGCCCAACCCGACTAGATTCCGGGGAGCTGTTTTTT. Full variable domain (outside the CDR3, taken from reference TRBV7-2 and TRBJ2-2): GAGVSQSPSNKVTEKGKDVELRCDPISGHTALYWYRQSLGQGLEFLIYFQGNSAPDKSGLPSDRFSAERTGGSVSTLTIQRTQQEDSAVYLCASSPTRLDSGELFFGEGSRLTVL.

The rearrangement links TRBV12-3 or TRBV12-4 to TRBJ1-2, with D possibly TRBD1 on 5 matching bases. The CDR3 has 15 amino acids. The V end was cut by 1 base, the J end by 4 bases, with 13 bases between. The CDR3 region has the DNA TGTGCCAGCAGTTTAGGTTTCAGGGAGAGCTATGGCTACACCTTC. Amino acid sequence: CASSLGFRESYGYTF.

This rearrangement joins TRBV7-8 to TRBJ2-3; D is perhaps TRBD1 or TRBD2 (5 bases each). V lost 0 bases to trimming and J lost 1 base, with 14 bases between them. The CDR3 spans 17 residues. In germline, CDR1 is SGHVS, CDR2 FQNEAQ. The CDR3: CASSLALGPGGTDTQYF. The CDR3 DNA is TGTGCCAGCAGCTTAGCGTTGGGACCCGGCGGCACAGATACGCAGTATTTT.

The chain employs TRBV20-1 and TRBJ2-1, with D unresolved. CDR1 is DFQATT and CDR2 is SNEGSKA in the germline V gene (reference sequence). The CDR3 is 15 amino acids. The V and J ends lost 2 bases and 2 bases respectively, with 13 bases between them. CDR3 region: CSARPALIPYNEQFF. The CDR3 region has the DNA TGCAGTGCTAGACCGGCCCTCATTCCCTACAATGAGCAGTTCTTC.

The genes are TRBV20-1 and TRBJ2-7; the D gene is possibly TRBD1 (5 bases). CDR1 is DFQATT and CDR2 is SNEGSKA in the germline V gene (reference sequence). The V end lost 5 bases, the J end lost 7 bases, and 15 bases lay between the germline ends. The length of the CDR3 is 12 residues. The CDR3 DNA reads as TGCAGTGCTCCTAAAAGGGGCGATGAGCAGTACTTC. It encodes CSAPKRGDEQYF.

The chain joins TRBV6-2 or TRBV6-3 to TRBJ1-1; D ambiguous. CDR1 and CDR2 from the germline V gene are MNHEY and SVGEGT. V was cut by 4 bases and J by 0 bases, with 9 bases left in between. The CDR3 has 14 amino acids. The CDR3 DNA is TGTGCCAGCAGTTGGCACTTTCTGAACACTGAAGCTTTCTTT. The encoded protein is CASSWHFLNTEAFF.

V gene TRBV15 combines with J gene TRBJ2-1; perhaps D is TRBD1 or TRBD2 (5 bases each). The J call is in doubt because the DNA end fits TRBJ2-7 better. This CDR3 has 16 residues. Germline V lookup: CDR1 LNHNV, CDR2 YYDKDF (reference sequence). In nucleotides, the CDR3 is TGTGCCACCAGCAGAGATCTGGGGGTCTCCTACAATGAGCAGTACTTC. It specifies CATSRDLGVSYNEQYF.

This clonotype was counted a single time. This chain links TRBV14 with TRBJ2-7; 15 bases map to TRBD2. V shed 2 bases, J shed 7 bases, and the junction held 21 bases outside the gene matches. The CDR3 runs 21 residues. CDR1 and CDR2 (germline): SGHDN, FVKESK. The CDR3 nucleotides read TGTGCCAGCAGCCAAAGAGTAGGACTAGCGGGAGGGCCCCTTAGCTACAATGAGCAGTACTTC. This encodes CASSQRVGLAGGPLSYNEQYF.

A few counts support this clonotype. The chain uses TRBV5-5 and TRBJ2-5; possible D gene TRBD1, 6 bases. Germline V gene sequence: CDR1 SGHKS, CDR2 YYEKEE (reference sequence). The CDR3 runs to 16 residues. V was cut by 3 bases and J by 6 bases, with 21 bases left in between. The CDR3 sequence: CASSYGMGASMKTQYF. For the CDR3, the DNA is TGTGCCAGCAGCTACGGTATGGGGGCTAGCATGAAGACCCAGTACTTC.

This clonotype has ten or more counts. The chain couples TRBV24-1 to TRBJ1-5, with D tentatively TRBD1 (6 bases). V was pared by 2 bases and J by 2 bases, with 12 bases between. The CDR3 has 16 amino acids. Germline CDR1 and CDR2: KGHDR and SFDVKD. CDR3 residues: CATSDSTGLGNQPQHF. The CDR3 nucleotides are TGTGCCACCAGTGATTCCACAGGGCTTGGCAATCAGCCCCAGCATTTT.

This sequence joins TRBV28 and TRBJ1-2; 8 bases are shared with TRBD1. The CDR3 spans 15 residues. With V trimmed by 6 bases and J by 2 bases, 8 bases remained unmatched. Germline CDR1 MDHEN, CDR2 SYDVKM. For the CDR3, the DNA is TGTGCCAGCAGCCTCCCGACAGGGGCCAACTATGGCTACACCTTC. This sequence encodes CASSLPTGANYGYTF.

The CDR3 bases are TGTGCCACCAGCAGAGGTGGCACCTACAATGAGCAGTACTTC. Translation gives CATSRGGTYNEQYF. The V gene is TRBV15, the J gene TRBJ2-1, with no clear D. The DNA matches TRBJ2-7 better at its end, which makes the J call doubtful. Per germline, CDR1 LNHNV and CDR2 YYDKDF (reference sequence). The CDR3 length is 14 residues.

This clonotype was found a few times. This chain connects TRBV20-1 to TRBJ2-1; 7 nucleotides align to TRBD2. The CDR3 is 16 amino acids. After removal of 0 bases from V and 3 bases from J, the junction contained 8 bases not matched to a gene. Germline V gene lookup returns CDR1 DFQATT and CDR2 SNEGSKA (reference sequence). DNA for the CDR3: TGCAGTGCTAGAGATCTCAGGAGCGGGGACTACAATGAGCAGTTCTTC. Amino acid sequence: CSARDLRSGDYNEQFF.

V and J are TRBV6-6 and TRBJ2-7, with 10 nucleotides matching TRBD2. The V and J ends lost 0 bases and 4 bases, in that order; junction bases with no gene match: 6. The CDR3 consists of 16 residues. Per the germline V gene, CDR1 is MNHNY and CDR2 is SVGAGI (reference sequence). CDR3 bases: TGTGCCAGCAGTTACTCGTCCCTAGCGGGAGATTACGAGCAGTACTTC. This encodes CASSYSSLAGDYEQYF.

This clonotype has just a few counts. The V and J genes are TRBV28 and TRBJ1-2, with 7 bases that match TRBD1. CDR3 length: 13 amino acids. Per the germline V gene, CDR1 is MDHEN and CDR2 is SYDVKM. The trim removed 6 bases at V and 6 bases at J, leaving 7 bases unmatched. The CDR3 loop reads CASSAGTVHGYTF. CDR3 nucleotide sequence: TGTGCCAGCAGCGCCGGGACAGTGCATGGCTACACCTTC.

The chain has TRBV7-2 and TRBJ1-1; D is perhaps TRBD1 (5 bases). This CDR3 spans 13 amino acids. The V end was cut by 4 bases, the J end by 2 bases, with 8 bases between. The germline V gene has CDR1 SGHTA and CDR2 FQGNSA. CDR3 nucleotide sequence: TGTGCCAGCAGCTGGACACGTAACACTGAAGCTTTCTTT. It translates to CASSWTRNTEAFF.

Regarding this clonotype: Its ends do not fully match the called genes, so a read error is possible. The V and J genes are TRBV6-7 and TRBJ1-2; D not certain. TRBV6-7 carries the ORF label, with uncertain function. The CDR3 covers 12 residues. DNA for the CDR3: TGTGCCAGCGGTCGAAGGAACTATGGCAACACCTTC. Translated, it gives CASGRRNYGNTF.

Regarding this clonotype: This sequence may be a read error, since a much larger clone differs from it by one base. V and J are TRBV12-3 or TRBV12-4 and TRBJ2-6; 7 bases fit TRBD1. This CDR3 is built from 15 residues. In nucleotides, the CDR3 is TGTACCAGCAGTCGCCAGGGGGCTGGGGCCAACGTCCTGACTTTC. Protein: CTSSRQGAGANVLTF.

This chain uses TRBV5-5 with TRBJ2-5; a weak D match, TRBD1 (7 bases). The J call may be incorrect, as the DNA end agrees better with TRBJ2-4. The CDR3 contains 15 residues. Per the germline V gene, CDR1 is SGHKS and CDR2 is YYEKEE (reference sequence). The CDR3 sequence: CASSLDRAGGSIQYF. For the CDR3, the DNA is TGTGCCAGCAGCTTAGACAGGGCCGGGGGAAGCATTCAGTACTTC.

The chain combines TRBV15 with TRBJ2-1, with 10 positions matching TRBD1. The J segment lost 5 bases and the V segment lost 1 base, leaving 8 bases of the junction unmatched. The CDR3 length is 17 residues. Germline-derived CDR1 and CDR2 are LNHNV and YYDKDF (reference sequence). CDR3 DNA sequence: TGTGCCACCAGCAGAGGGAAAGACAGGGGGCCAGACAATGAGCAGTTCTTC. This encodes CATSRGKDRGPDNEQFF.

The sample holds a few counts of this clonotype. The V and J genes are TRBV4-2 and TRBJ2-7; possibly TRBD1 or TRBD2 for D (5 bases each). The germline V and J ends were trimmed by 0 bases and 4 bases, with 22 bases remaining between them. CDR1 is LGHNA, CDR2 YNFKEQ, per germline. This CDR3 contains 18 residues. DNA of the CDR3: TGTGCCAGCAGCCAAGATGAATTAGCGCCAGGGAAGGGTTACGAGCAGTACTTC. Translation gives CASSQDELAPGKGYEQYF.

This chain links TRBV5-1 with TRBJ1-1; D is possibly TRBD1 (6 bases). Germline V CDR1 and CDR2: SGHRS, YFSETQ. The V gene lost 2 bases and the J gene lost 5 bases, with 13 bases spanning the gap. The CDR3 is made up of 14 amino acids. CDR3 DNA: TGCGCCAGCAGCTTTTCGGGGGGCGAAACTGAAGCTTTCTTT. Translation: CASSFSGGETEAFF.

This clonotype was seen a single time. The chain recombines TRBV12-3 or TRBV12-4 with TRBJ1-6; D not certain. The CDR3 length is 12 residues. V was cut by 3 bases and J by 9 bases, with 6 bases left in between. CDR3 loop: CASSFGFSPLHF. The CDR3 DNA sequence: TGTGCCAGCAGTTTTGGGTTTTCACCCCTCCACTTT.

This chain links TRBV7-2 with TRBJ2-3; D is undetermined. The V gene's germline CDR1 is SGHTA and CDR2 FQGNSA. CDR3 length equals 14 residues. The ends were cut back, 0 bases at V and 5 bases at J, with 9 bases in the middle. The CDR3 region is CASSLAIDLDTQYF. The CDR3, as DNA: TGTGCCAGCAGCTTAGCAATTGACTTAGATACGCAGTATTTT.